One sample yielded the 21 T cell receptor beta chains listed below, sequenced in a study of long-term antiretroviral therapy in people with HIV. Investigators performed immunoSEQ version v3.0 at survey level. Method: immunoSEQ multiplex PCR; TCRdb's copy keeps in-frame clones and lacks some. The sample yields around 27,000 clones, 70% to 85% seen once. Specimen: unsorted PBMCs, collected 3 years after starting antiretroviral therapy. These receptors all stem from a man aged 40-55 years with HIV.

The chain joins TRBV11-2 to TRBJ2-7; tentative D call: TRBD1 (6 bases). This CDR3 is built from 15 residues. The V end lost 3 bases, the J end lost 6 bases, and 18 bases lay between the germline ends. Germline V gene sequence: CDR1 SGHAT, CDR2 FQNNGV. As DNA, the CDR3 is TGTGCCAGCAGCTTTGGAAACAGGGAAATAGTCGAGCAGTACTTC. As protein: CASSFGNREIVEQYF.

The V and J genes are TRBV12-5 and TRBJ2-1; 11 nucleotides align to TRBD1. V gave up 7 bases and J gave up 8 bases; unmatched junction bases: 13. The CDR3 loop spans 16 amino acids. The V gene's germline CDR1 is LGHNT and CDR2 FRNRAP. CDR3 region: CASAKSGTGGYDEQFF. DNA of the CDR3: TGTGCTAGTGCCAAATCCGGGACAGGGGGTTATGATGAGCAGTTCTTC. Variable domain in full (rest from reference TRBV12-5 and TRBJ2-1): DARVTQTPRHKVTEMGQEVTMRCQPILGHNTVFWYRQTMMQGLELLAYFRNRAPLDDSGMPKDRFSAEMPDATLATLKIQPSEPRDSAVYFCASAKSGTGGYDEQFFGPGTRLTVL.

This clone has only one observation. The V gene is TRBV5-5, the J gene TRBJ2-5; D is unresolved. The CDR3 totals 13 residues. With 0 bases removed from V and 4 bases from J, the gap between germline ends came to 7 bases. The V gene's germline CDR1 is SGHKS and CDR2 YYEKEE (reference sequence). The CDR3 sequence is CASSLGGGETQYF. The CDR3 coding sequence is TGTGCCAGCAGCTTGGGAGGTGGAGAGACCCAGTACTTC.

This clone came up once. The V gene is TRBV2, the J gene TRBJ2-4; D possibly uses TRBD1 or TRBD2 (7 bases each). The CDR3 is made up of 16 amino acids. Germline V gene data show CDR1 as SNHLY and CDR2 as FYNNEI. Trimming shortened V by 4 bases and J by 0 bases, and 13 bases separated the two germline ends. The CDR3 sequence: CASSGEGQLAKNIQYF. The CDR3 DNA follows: TGTGCCAGCAGTGGGGAGGGACAGCTAGCCAAAAACATTCAGTACTTC.

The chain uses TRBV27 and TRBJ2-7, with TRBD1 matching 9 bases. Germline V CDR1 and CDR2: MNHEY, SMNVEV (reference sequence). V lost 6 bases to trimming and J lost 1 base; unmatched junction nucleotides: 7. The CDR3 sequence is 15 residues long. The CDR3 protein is CASRVGQGSSYEQYF. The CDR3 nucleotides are TGTGCCAGCAGAGTCGGACAGGGGAGTTCCTACGAGCAGTACTTC.

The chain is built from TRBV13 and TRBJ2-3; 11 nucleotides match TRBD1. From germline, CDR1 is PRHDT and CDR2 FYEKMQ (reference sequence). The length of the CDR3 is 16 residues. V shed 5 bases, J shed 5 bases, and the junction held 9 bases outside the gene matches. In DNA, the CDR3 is TGTGCCAGCAGCGGAGGGACAGGGGGATATAGAGATACGCAGTATTTT. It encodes CASSGGTGGYRDTQYF.

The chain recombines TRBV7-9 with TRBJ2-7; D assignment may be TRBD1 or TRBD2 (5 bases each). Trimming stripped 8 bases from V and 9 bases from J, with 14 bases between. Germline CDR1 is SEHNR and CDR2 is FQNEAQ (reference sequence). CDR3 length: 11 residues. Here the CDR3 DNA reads TGTGCCAGCGGACAAGGGACGCCGCAGTACTTC. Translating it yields CASGQGTPQYF.

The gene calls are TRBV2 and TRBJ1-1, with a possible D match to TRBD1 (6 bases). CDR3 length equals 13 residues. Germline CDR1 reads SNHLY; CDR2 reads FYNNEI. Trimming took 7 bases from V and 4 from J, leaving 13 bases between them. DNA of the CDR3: TGTGCCAGCACAGCAGGGGTGGGCACTGAAGCTTTCTTT. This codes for CASTAGVGTEAFF.

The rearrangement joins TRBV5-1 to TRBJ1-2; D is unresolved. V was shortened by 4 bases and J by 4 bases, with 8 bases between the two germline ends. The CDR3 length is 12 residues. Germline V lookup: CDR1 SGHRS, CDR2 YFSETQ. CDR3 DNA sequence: TGCGCCAGCAGCCGTAGTCCCTATGGCTACACCTTC. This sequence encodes CASSRSPYGYTF.

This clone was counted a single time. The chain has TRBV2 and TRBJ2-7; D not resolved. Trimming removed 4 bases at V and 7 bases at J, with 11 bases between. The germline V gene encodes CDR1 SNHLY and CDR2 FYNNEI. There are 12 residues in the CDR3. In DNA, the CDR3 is TGTGCCAGCAGTGTCAATGTGCCAGAGCAGTACTTC. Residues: CASSVNVPEQYF.

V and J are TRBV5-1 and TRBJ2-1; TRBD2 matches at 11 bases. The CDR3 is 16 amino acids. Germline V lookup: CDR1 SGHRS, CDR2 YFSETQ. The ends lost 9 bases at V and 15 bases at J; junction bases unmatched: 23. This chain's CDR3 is CATRGSGLAAAEQWFF. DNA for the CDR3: TGCGCCACCCGGGGCTCGGGACTAGCGGCAGCTGAACAGTGGTTCTTC.

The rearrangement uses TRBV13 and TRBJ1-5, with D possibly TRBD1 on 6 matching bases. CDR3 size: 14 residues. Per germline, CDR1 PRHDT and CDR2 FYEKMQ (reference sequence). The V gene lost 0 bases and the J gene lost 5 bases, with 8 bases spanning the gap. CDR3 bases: TGTGCCAGCAGCTTAGGGCCAGGGGATCAGCCCCAGCATTTT. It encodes CASSLGPGDQPQHF.

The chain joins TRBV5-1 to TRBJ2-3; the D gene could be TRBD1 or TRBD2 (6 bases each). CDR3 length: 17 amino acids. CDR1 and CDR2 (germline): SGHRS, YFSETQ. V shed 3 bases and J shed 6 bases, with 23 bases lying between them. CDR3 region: CASSWGARDGTLDTQYF. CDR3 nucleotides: TGCGCCAGCAGCTGGGGGGCCCGGGACGGGACTTTGGATACGCAGTATTTT.

The CDR3 region has the DNA TGTGCCATCAGTGATAGGGGACTCCTCCCGGGCTACACCTTC. Translated: CAISDRGLLPGYTF. The genes are TRBV10-3 and TRBJ1-2; D might be TRBD1 (5 bases). Trimming took 3 bases from V and 8 from J, leaving 16 bases between them. There are 14 residues in the CDR3. Germline V CDR1 and CDR2: ENHRY, SYGVKD.

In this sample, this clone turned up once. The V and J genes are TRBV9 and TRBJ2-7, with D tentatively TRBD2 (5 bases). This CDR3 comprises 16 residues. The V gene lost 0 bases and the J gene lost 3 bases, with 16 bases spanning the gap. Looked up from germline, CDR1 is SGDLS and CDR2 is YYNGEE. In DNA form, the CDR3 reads TGTGCCAGCAGCGTAGGCCAAACCGAACTAGACTACGAGCAGTACTTC. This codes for CASSVGQTELDYEQYF.

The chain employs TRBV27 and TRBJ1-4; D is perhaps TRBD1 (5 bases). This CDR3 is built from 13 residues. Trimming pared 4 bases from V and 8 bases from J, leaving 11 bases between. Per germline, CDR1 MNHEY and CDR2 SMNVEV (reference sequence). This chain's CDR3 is CASSSWGGEKLFF. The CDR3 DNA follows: TGTGCCAGCAGTTCATGGGGGGGAGAAAAACTGTTTTTT.

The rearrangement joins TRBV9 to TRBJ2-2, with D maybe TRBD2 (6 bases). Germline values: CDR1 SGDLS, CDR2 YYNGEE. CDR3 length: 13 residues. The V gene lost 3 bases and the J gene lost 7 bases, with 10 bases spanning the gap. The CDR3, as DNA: TGTGCCAGCAGCGCGGGAGTGGGCGGGGAGCTGTTTTTT. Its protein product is CASSAGVGGELFF.

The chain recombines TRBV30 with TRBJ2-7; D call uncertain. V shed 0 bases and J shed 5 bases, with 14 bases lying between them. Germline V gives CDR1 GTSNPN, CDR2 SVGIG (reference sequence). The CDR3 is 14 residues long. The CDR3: CAWSVMAGPHEQYF. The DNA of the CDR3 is TGTGCCTGGAGTGTAATGGCCGGTCCCCACGAGCAGTACTTC.

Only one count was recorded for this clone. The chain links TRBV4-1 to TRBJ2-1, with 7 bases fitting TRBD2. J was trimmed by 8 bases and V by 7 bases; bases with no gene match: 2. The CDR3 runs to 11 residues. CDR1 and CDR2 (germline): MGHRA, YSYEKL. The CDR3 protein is CASTRGDEQFF. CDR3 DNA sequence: TGCGCCAGCACCCGGGGGGATGAGCAGTTCTTC.

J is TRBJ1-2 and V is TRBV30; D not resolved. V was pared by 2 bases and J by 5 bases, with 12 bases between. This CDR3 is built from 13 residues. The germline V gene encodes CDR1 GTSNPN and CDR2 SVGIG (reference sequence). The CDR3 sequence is CAWSLTLPYGYTF. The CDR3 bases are TGTGCCTGGAGTTTAACCCTACCATATGGCTACACCTTC.

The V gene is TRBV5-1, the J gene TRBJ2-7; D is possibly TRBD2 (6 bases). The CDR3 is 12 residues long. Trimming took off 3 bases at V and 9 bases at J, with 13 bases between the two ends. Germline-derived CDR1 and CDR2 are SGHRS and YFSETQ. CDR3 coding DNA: TGCGCCAGCAGCTACGGGGACTCGGGGCAGTACTTC. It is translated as CASSYGDSGQYF. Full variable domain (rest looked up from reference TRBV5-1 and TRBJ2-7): KAGVTQTPRYLIKTRGQQVTLSCSPISGHRSVSWYQQTPGQGLQFLFEYFSETQRNKGNFPGRFSGRQFSNSRSEMNVSTLELGDSALYLCASSYGDSGQYFGPGTRLTVT.